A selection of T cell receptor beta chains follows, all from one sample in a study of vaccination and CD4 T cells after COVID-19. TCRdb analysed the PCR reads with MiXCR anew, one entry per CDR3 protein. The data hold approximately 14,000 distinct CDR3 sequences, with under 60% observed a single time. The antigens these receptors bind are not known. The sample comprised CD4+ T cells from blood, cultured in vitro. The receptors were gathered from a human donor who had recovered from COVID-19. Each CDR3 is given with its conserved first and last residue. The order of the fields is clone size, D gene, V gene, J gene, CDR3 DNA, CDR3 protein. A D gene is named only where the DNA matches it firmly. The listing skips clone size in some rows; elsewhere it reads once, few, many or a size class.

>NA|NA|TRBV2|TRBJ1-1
TGTGCCAGCAGTCTGGAGGAGAACACTGAAGCTTTCTTT
CASSLEENTEAFF
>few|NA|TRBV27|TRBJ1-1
TGTGCCAGCAAGATCGAGGGAGGAAACACTGAAGCTTTCTTT
CASKIEGGNTEAFF
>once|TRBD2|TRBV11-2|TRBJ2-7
TGTGCCAGCAGCCTGGGACTAGCGGGTACCTACGAGCAGTACTTC
CASSLGLAGTYEQYF
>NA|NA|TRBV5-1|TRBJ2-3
TGCGCCAGCAGAGCAGAAACAGATACGCAGTATTTT
CASRAETDTQYF
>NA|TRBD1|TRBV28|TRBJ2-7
TGTGCCAGCTTAACTCGACAGGGGGTTCAGCAGTACTTC
CASLTRQGVQQYF
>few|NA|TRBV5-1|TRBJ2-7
TGCGCCAGCAGGGACGGGAGCTCCTACGAGCAGTACTTC
CASRDGSSYEQYF
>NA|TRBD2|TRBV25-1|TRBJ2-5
TGTGCCAGCAGTGAATACTCGACTAGCGCACGAACGGGAGAGACCCAGTACTTC
CASSEYSTSARTGETQYF
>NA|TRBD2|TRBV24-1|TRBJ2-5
TGTGCCACCAGTGATTCGGGCGGGACTAGCGAAAGCCAAGAGACCCAGTACTTC
CATSDSGGTSESQETQYF
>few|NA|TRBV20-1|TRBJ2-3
TGCAGTGCTCGTAAGGGGTCCGACACAGATACGCAGTATTTT
CSARKGSDTDTQYF
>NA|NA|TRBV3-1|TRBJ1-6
TGTGCCAGCAGCAATAATTCACCCCTCCACTTT
CASSNNSPLHF
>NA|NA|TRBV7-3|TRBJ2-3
TGTGCCAGCAGCTTAACGTTGGCGGGTAGCACAGATACGCAGTATTTT
CASSLTLAGSTDTQYF
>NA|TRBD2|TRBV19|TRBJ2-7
TGTGCCAGTAGTATGCTAGCGGGAGAAAGGCCCTACGAGCAGTACTTC
CASSMLAGERPYEQYF
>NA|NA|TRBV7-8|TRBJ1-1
TGTGCCAGCAGCCTAAGAGGAGACACTGAAGCTTTCTTT
CASSLRGDTEAFF
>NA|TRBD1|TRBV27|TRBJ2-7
TGTGCCAGCAGTACCTCGGACAGGGGGGTCTACGAGCAGTACTTC
CASSTSDRGVYEQYF
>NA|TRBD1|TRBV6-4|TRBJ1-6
TGTGCCAGCAGCGGACAGGTCTCCTATAATTCACCCCTCCACTTT
CASSGQVSYNSPLHF
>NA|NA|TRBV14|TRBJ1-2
TGTGCCAGCAGCCCGCCCAGCGCCAGGGTTAGCACCTTC
CASSPPSARVSTF
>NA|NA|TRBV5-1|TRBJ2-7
TGCGCCAGCAGCTTGGGCTACAGACCCTTTTCGGGCGAGCAGTACTTC
CASSLGYRPFSGEQYF
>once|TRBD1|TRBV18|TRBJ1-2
TGTGCCAGCTCACCTAGGGGACAGGGGGACGCTAACTATGGCTACACCTTC
CASSPRGQGDANYGYTF
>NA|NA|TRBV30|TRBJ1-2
TGTGCCTGGAGTGCAGGACTGGGCTATGGCTACACCTTC
CAWSAGLGYGYTF
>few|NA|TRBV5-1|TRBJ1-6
TGCGCCAGCAGCTTGGTAGCGGGAGGACCCCTCCACTTT
CASSLVAGGPLHF
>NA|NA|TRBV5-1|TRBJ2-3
TGCGCCAGCAGCGGTGCGGATACGCAGTATTTT
CASSGADTQYF
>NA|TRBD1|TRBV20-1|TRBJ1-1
TGCAGTGCTAGAGGAAGGACAGGGATGTTCATCGCTGAAGCTTTCTTT
CSARGRTGMFIAEAFF
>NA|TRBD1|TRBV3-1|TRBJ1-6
TGTGCCAGCAGCCAAGTGGGGACAGGGATTTCACCCCTCCACTTT
CASSQVGTGISPLHF
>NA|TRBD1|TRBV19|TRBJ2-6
TGTGCCAGTAGAAGGGAGAGGGGGCTTGGGGCCAACGTCCTGACTTTC
CASRRERGLGANVLTF
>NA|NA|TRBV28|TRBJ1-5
TGTGCCAGCAGTTTGCAGGGGCTAGCGCCCCAGCATTTT
CASSLQGLAPQHF
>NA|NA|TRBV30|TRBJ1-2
TGTGCCTGGAGTGTACACAGGTTACTCTTTTATGGCTACACCTTC
CAWSVHRLLFYGYTF
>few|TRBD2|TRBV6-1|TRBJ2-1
TGTGCCAGCAGGACTATAGCGGGAGGGAGGGGCAATGAGCAGTTCTTC
CASRTIAGGRGNEQFF
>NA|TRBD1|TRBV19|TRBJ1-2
TGTGCCAGTAGTATAAGACAGGGCGGCTACACCTTC
CASSIRQGGYTF
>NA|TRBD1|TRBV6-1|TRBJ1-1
TGTGCCAGCAGTGGGCCGTCAGACAGGGAGAACACTGAAGCTTTCTTT
CASSGPSDRENTEAFF
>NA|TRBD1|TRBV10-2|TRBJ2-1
TGCGCCAGCTTGCCCCTTCGACAGGGGGCAACGAATGAGCAGTTCTTC
CASLPLRQGATNEQFF
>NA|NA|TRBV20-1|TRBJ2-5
TGCAGTGCTCGGACTGCACAAGAGACCCAGTACTTC
CSARTAQETQYF
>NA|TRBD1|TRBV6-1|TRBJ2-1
TGTGCCAGCGAGGGACAGTCAAGGGGTGAGCAGTTCTTC
CASEGQSRGEQFF
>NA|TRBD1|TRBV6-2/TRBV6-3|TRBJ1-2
TGTGCCAGCAGTCAGCGGACAGGGGTTTACACCTTC
CASSQRTGVYTF